Detailed here is one TCR beta chain. The CDR3 is made up of 14 amino acids. Per germline, CDR1 SGHRS and CDR2 YFSETQ. V shed 4 bases and J 2 bases; nucleotides not matched to a gene: 3. This specimen comes from a study of blood T cell repertoires in COVID-19. Across the study: The origin of the acute and convalescent COVID-19 samples was the United States, Italy and Spain. The analysed material was cDNA or gDNA that came from T cells, B-cell-depleted T cells, or PBMCs.

In the original workflow: Reference gene primer amplification gave nucleated cell count estimates. Here immunoSEQ multiplex PCR was the method, and the copy in TCRdb shows in-frame clones only, minus some. V and J calls and clone size are as listed in that table; D and trimming were resolved from the DNA. The sample has under 250,000 clones, 65% to 90% seen once. Seattle enrolled patients during active infection and tracked them longitudinally. The sample consisted of peripheral blood. V gene TRBV5-1 combines with J gene TRBJ1-5, with 7 bases aligning to TRBD1. This receptor was obtained from a man aged 45-65 years with COVID-19, enrolled during active disease. Written as DNA, the CDR3 is TGCGCCAGCAGCCCAACAGGGGGCAATCAGCCCCAGCATTTT. Protein product: CASSPTGGNQPQHF.